This TCR beta chain was profiled in a study of Tregs in tolerant kidney transplant recipients. Study context: The nonmyeloablative bone marrow transplants came from related graft donors, with transient mixed chimerism.

Study conclusions and caveats: Expanding Tregs on activated donor B cells appeared to best identify donor-specific TCRbeta clones. Findings come from small patient numbers and require larger validation.

The assay was immunoSEQ multiplex PCR, and TCRdb's table has in-frame clones only and misses some. The table includes about 87,000 clones, 93% detected once. CD4+CD25+CD127- Tregs, CD4+CD25- non-Tregs, CD4 and CD8 cells were sorted. This clone was seen a single time. Its specificity is unknown. Sequenced here: CD4+ T cells from blood, sampled before the transplant. This clonotype originated in a human donor who received a combined kidney and bone marrow transplant.

CDR3 coding DNA: TGTGCCAGCAGCCAAACCCAGGGATTGTACAATGAGCAGTTCTTC. Protein product: CASSQTQGLYNEQFF. V is TRBV7-7 and J is TRBJ2-1; tentatively, D is TRBD1 (5 bases). Germline V gene data show CDR1 as SSHAT and CDR2 as FNYEAQ (reference sequence). Trimming pared 5 bases from V and 4 bases from J, leaving 15 bases between. The CDR3 sequence is 15 residues long.